This TCR beta chain derives from a study of long-term antiretroviral therapy in people with HIV. Study results and limitations: CDR3 lengths in HIV samples spanned a narrower range than controls.

Comments on this clone: No antigen is known for it.

With survey level as its setting, the immunoSEQ assay was v3.0. Produced via immunoSEQ multiplex PCR; TCRdb's table is partial and in-frame only. Of 15,000 to 20,000 clones in the sample, less than 85% were seen once. Amounts of about 0.85-10 million cryopreserved PBMC were held in the samples before DNA extraction. Between the trimmed V and J ends, which lost 6 bases and 7 bases, there was a span of 15 bases. This CDR3 region has 13 residues. Germline V CDR1 and CDR2: MDHEN, SYDVKM. The sequenced sample was unsorted PBMCs, obtained at the start of antiretroviral therapy, before treatment. The genes are TRBV28 and TRBJ1-1, with unresolved D. The source of this sequence is a young man with HIV. The CDR3 coding sequence is TGTGCCAGCAGCTCGGGTCCGGGAAGTGAAGCTTTCTTT. This gives the protein CASSSGPGSEAFF.